Each of the 3 T cell receptor beta chains below was sequenced from the same sample in a study of blood T cell repertoires in COVID-19. Method: immunoSEQ multiplex PCR; TCRdb's copy keeps in-frame clones and lacks some. The profile shows 250,000 to 350,000 clones, about 88% of them singletons. Sequenced material: PBMCs or T cells enriched from blood (not recorded which). The receptor source for this set is a woman in her forties or fifties who had recovered from COVID-19.

The table lists this clone with a count of one. The chain is built from TRBV30 and TRBJ1-5; TRBD1 matches at 8 bases. Germline lookup yields CDR1 GTSNPN and CDR2 SVGIG (reference sequence). This CDR3 has 16 amino acids. The trim removed 3 bases at V and 3 bases at J, leaving 10 bases unmatched. This chain's CDR3 is CAWSTGRTGSNQPQHF. CDR3 bases: TGTGCCTGGAGCACCGGGAGGACAGGGTCCAATCAGCCCCAGCATTTT.

The chain is built from TRBV2 and TRBJ1-5, with 11 bases aligning to TRBD1. This CDR3 has 15 residues. Germline loops: CDR1 SNHLY, CDR2 FYNNEI. V dropped 5 bases and J dropped 6; count of bases not matched to a gene: 6. CDR3 residues: CASSSDRGRGQPQHF. The CDR3 nucleotides read TGTGCCAGCAGTTCGGACAGGGGGCGAGGTCAGCCCCAGCATTTT.

The genes are TRBV27 and TRBJ2-7; 12 bases map to TRBD1. The germline V gene has CDR1 MNHEY and CDR2 SMNVEV (reference sequence). The CDR3 spans 17 residues. V lost 0 bases and J lost 6; bases outside the gene matches: 9. The CDR3 spells CASSLSRPRDRGREQYF. CDR3 in DNA: TGTGCCAGCAGTTTATCCCGCCCACGGGACAGGGGGCGCGAGCAGTACTTC.